This T cell receptor beta chain derives from a study of T cell changes during pregnancy in multiple sclerosis. This table comes from immunoSEQ multiplex PCR, and its TCRdb copy is limited to in-frame clones, with some not included. Altogether about 62,000 clones are present, 92% being singletons, with the ten largest covering less than 3%. The CDR3 spans 15 residues. J lost 6 bases, V lost 4 bases, and 3 bases had no gene match. CDR1 SGHTA and CDR2 FQGTGA come from the germline V gene. The chain combines TRBV7-3 with TRBJ2-1, with 13 bases lining up with TRBD2. This TCR was sampled from a female donor in good health, enrolled as a control in a pregnancy study. The material sequenced was peripheral blood, taken in the second trimester of pregnancy. CDR3 region: CASSSTSGRINEQFF. In DNA, the CDR3 is TGTGCCAGCAGCTCGACTAGCGGGAGGATCAATGAGCAGTTCTTC. Full variable domain (rest looked up from reference TRBV7-3 and TRBJ2-1): GAGVSQTPSNKVTEKGKYVELRCDPISGHTALYWYRQSLGQGPEFLIYFQGTGAADDSGLPNDRFFAVRPEGSVSTLKIQRTERGDSAVYLCASSSTSGRINEQFFGPGTRLTVL.